The entry that follows covers one T cell receptor (beta chain) sequence. The target of this receptor is not known. No base quality information exists; no much larger clone differs at one position. This entry comes from a study of a mutant IDH1 vaccine in newly diagnosed glioma (dated by TCRdb to the early 2020s). About the study as a whole: Vaccination began 4-6 weeks after radiotherapy alone, or alongside temozolomide cycles in the chemotherapy-containing groups. The roughly 34 treated patients were about 60% male and around 40% female, with a mean age of around 40 years. Prior to enrollment, standard therapy consisting of radiotherapy alone, temozolomide alone, or radiochemotherapy with temozolomide had been administered to patients, with the combination being received by most patients. Visit V12 was the week-35 safety follow-up and visit V13 was the week-47 end of study. Peripheral blood was collected at six visits: V03 (baseline), V05, V07, V10, V12 and V13. Longitudinal TCRB deep sequencing was done for some 26 treated patients, wherever samples were available for exploratory analyses.

The study at large found these results: Pseudoprogression seemed to be unrelated to changes in the top peripheral T cell clonotypes found by TCRB sequencing. According to the authors, sample limitations meant that analyses of patient blood samples could not be reproduced. Availability determined which PBMC samples were chosen for TCRB deep sequencing. Immune responses induced by the vaccine were seen in roughly 95% of patients across multiple MHC alleles.

From the germline V gene, CDR1 is MNHEY and CDR2 is SVGAGI. Cut back by 7 bases and 0 bases, the V and J ends lie 13 bases apart. Counted from cysteine to phenylalanine, this CDR3 has 15 amino acids. Only CDR3 DNA remains: 45 bases, in frame from the first base. Interpreted using the paper, the time point label stands for: week 35, safety follow-up. A 20-mer mutant IDH1 peptide at 300 micrograms in Montanide made up each vaccine dose, which was injected subcutaneously together with topical imiquimod. Across visits V03 through V10, patients got a total of eight vaccinations, given in weeks 1, 3, 5, 7, 11, 15, 19 and 23. Donors had newly diagnosed WHO grade 3 or 4 IDH1-mutant astrocytomas with loss of nuclear ATRX. The samples were drawn from NOA16, a multicentre, single-arm, open-label phase I trial in Germany that tested a mutant IDH1 peptide vaccine in humans for the first time. Genomic DNA for TCRB sequencing was extracted from EDTA blood using the DNeasy Blood and Tissue Kit.

The library was prepared using the immunoSEQ multiplex PCR assay. Rearranged TCR beta chain sequences were amplified using the hsTCRB Kit according to the manufacturer's protocol. An Illumina MiSeq was used to sequence the TCRB libraries. As for the original processing: The proprietary platform of the kit vendor was used for demultiplexing, trimming and gene mapping. Not all clones reach the TCRdb copy of this immuneACCESS table, which keeps in-frame sequences only. Checked studies attribute under half of the gap to unresolved V genes and leave the rest unexplained. V and J calls and clone size are copied from that table; D and trimming were computed from the DNA. The sample includes roughly 60,000 clones, with roughly four fifths observed a single time. 4.5% to 5% of the sample rests with the top ten.

This sample comprised PBMCs, obtained from a glioma patient whose treatment included an IDH1 peptide vaccine. Here the chain combines TRBV6-5 and TRBJ1-3, with the D gene too uncertain to name. The receptor was derived from a man aged 50-60 years with glioma. The CDR3 region: CASKTDGNSGNTIYF. The base sequence is TGTGCCAGCAAGACCGACGGTAACTCTGGAAACACCATATATTTT.